A selection of T cell receptor beta chains follows, all from one sample in a study of Graves' ophthalmopathy and Graves' hyperthyroidism. TCRdb ran MiXCR on the multiplex PCR reads and lists one entry per CDR3 protein. The table includes some 400,000 distinct CDR3 sequences, roughly 18% detected once. Source material: peripheral blood. The receptors were gathered from a woman aged 18-35 years with Graves' ophthalmopathy. Both conserved end residues are part of each CDR3. A D gene is named only where the DNA matches it firmly. A row's size may be missing; if present it is once, few, many or a size class.

d_call	clone_size	v_call	j_call	cdr3_aa	cdr3_nt
.	many	TRBV12-3/TRBV12-4	TRBJ1-2	CASSLGRVGYTF	TGTGCCAGCAGTCTAGGACGGGTGGGCTACACCTTC
TRBD2	.	TRBV7-3	TRBJ2-5	CASSLTPASGQETQYF	TGTGCCAGCAGCTTAACCCCCGCTAGCGGCCAAGAGACCCAGTACTTC
.	.	TRBV18	TRBJ2-5	CASSTIGETQYF	TGTGCCAGCTCAACTATCGGGGAGACCCAGTACTTC
.	many	TRBV7-2	TRBJ1-6	CASSRDSSPLHF	TGTGCCAGCAGCCGCGACAGTTCACCCCTCCACTTT
TRBD1	many	TRBV28	TRBJ1-5	CASRLQGHNQPQHF	TGTGCCAGCAGGTTACAGGGGCACAATCAGCCCCAGCATTTT
.	many	TRBV7-2	TRBJ2-2	CASSLGVNTGELFF	TGTGCCAGCAGCTTAGGTGTCAACACCGGGGAGCTGTTTTTT
TRBD1	many	TRBV12-3/TRBV12-4	TRBJ1-6	CASRDSEFSPLHF	TGTGCCAGCCGGGACAGCGAATTTTCACCCCTCCACTTT
TRBD1	.	TRBV6-4	TRBJ1-5	CASSASTGRDQPQHF	TGTGCCAGCAGTGCCTCGACAGGGAGGGATCAGCCCCAGCATTTT
TRBD1	.	TRBV15	TRBJ1-2	CATSREGQGGNGYTF	TGTGCCACCAGCAGAGAGGGACAGGGGGGTAACGGCTACACCTTC
TRBD1	many	TRBV30	TRBJ1-1	CAAPSLGQAATAFF	TGTGCCGCTCCGAGTTTGGGACAGGCCGCTACGGCTTTCTTT
.	.	TRBV28	TRBJ2-7	CASSPFLGLGIYEQYF	TGTGCCAGCAGTCCCTTTTTGGGACTGGGGATCTACGAGCAGTACTTC
.	once	TRBV6-5	TRBJ2-5	CASSYSNRQETQYF	TGTGCCAGCAGTTACTCGAACAGACAAGAGACCCAGTACTTC
TRBD1	many	TRBV4-3	TRBJ2-7	CASSQGARDRGREQYF	TGCGCCAGCAGCCAAGGGGCCCGGGACAGGGGGCGCGAGCAGTACTTC
.	many	TRBV28	TRBJ2-7	CASSFLGPPGYEQYF	TGTGCCAGCAGTTTTTTGGGCCCTCCAGGCTACGAGCAGTACTTC
.	many	TRBV5-4	TRBJ1-1	CASSGKEYTEAFF	TGTGCCAGCAGCGGTAAGGAGTACACTGAAGCTTTCTTT
TRBD2	.	TRBV5-4	TRBJ2-5	CAGSAEGRGETQYF	TGTGCCGGCAGCGCCGAGGGGAGGGGAGAGACCCAGTACTTC
TRBD2	many	TRBV6-2/TRBV6-3	TRBJ2-7	CASSSTGTTLYEQYF	TGTGCCAGCAGTTCAACCGGGACTACTCTTTACGAGCAGTACTTC
TRBD1	.	TRBV6-1	TRBJ2-2	CAGGTGKGGELFF	TGTGCCGGTGGGACAGGGAAGGGCGGGGAGCTGTTTTTT
TRBD1	many	TRBV12-3/TRBV12-4	TRBJ2-5	CASSFPPGQGVQTQYF	TGTGCCAGCAGTTTCCCGCCGGGACAGGGGGTCCAGACCCAGTACTTC
TRBD1	many	TRBV7-4	TRBJ1-1	CASSRDRGKRGTEAFF	TGTGCCAGCAGCCGCGACAGGGGAAAACGAGGCACTGAAGCTTTCTTT
TRBD2	.	TRBV2	TRBJ2-7	CASSPARGGAEQYF	TGTGCCAGCAGCCCTGCTCGGGGGGGGGCCGAGCAGTACTTC
.	many	TRBV7-3	TRBJ1-6	CASSFTYNSPLHF	TGTGCCAGCAGCTTTACCTATAATTCACCCCTCCACTTT
TRBD1	many	TRBV15	TRBJ2-5	CATRPQGAGKETQYF	TGTGCCACCAGACCACAGGGGGCCGGGAAAGAGACCCAGTACTTC
.	many	TRBV20-1	TRBJ2-7	CSARANRIPYEQYF	TGCAGTGCTAGAGCGAACAGGATTCCCTACGAGCAGTACTTC